This passage covers 5 T cell receptor beta chains from one sample sequenced in a study of sequential checkpoint blockade in melanoma. Only in-frame clones appear in the TCRdb table, and some are missing; sequencing was by immunoSEQ multiplex PCR. This sample has over 5,000 clones, with about a quarter found just once. As to treatment: randomized to nivolumab then ipilimumab (arm A) or the reverse (arm B). The sequencing used tumor tissue (inferred from file names), collected from a patient given nivolumab and ipilimumab in sequence. All receptors come from a human donor with melanoma.

The chain carries TRBV19 and TRBJ1-1; D is possibly TRBD1 (6 bases). This CDR3 spans 13 amino acids. Germline CDR1 LNHDA, CDR2 SQIVND (reference sequence). V lost 5 bases, J lost 3 bases, and 10 bases lay in between. In DNA, the CDR3 is TGTGCCAGTAGTTTCAACAGGGACACTGAAGCTTTCTTT. Its translation is CASSFNRDTEAFF.

J is TRBJ1-3 and V is TRBV11-3; a weak D match, TRBD1 (5 bases). Trimming shortened V by 3 bases and J by 0 bases, and 15 bases separated the two germline ends. This CDR3 has 17 amino acids. Germline V gene sequence: CDR1 SGHNT, CDR2 YENEEA. CDR3 bases: TGTGCCAGCAGCTTGCTGAGGTCAGGGAACTCTGGAAACACCATATATTTT. This encodes CASSLLRSGNSGNTIYF.

This clone was seen ten or more times. The genes are TRBV11-3 and TRBJ2-3, with 10 nucleotides matching TRBD1. Germline V gives CDR1 SGHNT, CDR2 YENEEA. The V and J ends lost 3 bases and 2 bases, in that order; junction bases with no gene match: 5. The length of the CDR3 is 16 residues. The CDR3: CASSLTGGAITDTQYF. For the CDR3, the DNA is TGTGCCAGCAGCTTGACAGGGGGCGCAATCACAGATACGCAGTATTTT.

The chain has TRBV6-8 and TRBJ2-7; 13 positions agree with TRBD2. Trimming at V came to 4 bases and at J to 0 bases, leaving 9 bases not matched to a gene. CDR3 length: 18 amino acids. The V gene's germline CDR1 is MNHGY and CDR2 SAAAGT. This chain's CDR3 is CASSSAGTSGNSSYEQYF. For the CDR3, the DNA is TGTGCCAGCAGTTCCGCCGGGACTAGCGGGAACAGCTCCTACGAGCAGTACTTC.

The CDR3 nucleotides read TGCGCCAGCACCCTTGCGGGAGCTGGAACTGAAGCTTTCTTT. The encoded protein is CASTLAGAGTEAFF. The chain couples TRBV5-1 to TRBJ1-1, with D unresolved. V lost 6 bases and J lost 5, with 17 bases in between. The length of the CDR3 is 14 residues. Germline values: CDR1 SGHRS, CDR2 YFSETQ.